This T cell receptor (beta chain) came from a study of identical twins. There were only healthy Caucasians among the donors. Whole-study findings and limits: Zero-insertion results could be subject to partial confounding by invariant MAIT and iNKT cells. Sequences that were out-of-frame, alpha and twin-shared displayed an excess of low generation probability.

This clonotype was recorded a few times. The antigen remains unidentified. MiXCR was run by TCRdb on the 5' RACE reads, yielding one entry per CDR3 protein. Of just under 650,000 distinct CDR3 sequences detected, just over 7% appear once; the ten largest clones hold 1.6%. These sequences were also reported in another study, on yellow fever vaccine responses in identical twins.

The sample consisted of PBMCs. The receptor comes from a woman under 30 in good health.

CDR3 residues: CATSRDLTTEAFF. DNA of the CDR3: TGTGCCACCAGCAGAGATCTAACGACTGAAGCTTTCTTT. J is TRBJ1-1 and V is TRBV15; D unclear. This CDR3 is built from 13 residues. Trimming removed 0 bases at V and 5 bases at J, with 7 bases between. Germline CDR1 LNHNV, CDR2 YYDKDF (reference sequence). Together with reference TRBV15 and TRBJ1-1, the CDR3 gives the full variable domain: DAMVIQNPRYQVTQFGKPVTLSCSQTLNHNVMYWYQQKSSQAPKLLFHYYDKDFNNEADTPDNFQSRRPNTSFCFLDIRSPGLGDTAMYLCATSRDLTTEAFFGQGTRLTVV.